This T cell receptor beta chain was recovered during a study of blood T cell repertoires in COVID-19. Looking at the study overall: Acute and convalescent COVID-19 samples came from the United States, Italy and Spain. Nucleic acid was either cDNA or gDNA, and it came from T cells, B-cell-depleted T cells, or PBMCs.

The germline V gene encodes CDR1 SGHRS and CDR2 YFSETQ. This CDR3 spans 16 amino acids. V gave up 2 bases and J gave up 0 bases, with 13 bases separating them. Repertoires were generated with immunoSEQ multiplex PCR, while TCRdb's copy carries only in-frame clones and drops some. The table includes approximately 120,000 clones, roughly 85% detected once. Seattle cases were enrolled at active infection and followed longitudinally. The sequencing sample was made of peripheral blood. This chain joins TRBV5-1 and TRBJ2-3; D gene unclear. The clonotype originates from a woman of 80 years or more with COVID-19, enrolled during active disease. The CDR3 DNA sequence: TGCGCCAGCAGCTTCGGGTCTGTGGCAAGCACAGATACGCAGTATTTT. Translating it yields CASSFGSVASTDTQYF.